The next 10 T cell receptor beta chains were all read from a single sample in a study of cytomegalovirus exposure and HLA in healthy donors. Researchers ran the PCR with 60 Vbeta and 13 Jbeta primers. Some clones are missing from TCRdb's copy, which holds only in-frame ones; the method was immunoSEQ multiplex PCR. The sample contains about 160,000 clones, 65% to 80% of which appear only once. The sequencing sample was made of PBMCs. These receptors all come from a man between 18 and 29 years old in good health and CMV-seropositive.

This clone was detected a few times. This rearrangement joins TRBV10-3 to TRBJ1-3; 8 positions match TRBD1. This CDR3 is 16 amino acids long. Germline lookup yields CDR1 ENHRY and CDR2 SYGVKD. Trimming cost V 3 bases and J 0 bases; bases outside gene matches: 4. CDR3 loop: CAISDRQGYSGNTIYF. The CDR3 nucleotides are TGTGCCATCAGTGATCGACAGGGGTACTCTGGAAACACCATATATTTT.

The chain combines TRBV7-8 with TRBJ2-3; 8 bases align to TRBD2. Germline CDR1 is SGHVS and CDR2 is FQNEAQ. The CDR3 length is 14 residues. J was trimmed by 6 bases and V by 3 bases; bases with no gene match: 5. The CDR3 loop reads CASSFGGGRDTQYF. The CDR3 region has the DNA TGTGCCAGCAGCTTCGGCGGGGGGAGGGATACGCAGTATTTT.

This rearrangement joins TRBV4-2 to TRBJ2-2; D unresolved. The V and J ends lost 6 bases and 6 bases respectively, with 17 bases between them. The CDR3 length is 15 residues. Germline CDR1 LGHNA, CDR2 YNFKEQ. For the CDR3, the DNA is TGTGCCAGCAGGGAGACCTCTGCAACACCCGGGGAGCTGTTTTTT. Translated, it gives CASRETSATPGELFF.

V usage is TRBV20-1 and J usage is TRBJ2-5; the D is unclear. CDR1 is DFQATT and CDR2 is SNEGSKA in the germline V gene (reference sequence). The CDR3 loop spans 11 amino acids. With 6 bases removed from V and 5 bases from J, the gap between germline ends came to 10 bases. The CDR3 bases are TGCAGTGCCTCATTGCGGGAGACCCAGTACTTC. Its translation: CSASLRETQYF.

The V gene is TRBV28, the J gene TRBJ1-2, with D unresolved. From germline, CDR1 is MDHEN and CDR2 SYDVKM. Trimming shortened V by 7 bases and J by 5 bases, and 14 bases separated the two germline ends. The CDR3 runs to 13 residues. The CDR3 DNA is TGTGCCAGCACGGATGGTGCGGCTTATGGCTACACCTTC. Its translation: CASTDGAAYGYTF.

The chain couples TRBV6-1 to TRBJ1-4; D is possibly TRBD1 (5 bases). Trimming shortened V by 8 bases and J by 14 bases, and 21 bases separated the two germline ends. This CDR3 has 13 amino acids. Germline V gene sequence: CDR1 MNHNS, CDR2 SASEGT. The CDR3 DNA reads TGTGCCAGCCTTAGTCAGGGAGGGGTCAGGCTGTTTTTT. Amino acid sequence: CASLSQGGVRLFF.

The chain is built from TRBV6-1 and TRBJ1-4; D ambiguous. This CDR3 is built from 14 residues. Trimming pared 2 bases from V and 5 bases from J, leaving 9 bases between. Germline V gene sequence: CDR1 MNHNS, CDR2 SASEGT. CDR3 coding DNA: TGTGCCAGCAGTGAAAAGAGGCCCAATGAAAAACTGTTTTTT. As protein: CASSEKRPNEKLFF.

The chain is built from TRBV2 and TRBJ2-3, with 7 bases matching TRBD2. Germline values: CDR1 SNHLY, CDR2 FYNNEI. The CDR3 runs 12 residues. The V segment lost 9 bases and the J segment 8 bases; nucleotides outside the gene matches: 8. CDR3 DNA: TGTGCCAGGGGGACGGGAGGCCGTACGCAGTATTTT. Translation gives CARGTGGRTQYF.

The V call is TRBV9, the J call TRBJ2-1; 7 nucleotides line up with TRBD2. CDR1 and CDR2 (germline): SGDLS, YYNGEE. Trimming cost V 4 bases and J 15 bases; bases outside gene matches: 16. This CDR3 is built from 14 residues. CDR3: CASSKGAGLGFLFF. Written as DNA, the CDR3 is TGTGCCAGCAGCAAAGGGGCCGGACTAGGTTTCCTGTTCTTC.

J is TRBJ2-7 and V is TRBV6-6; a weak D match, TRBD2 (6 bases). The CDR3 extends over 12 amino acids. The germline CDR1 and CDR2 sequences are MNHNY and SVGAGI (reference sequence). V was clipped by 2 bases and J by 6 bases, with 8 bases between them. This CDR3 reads CASSYPEGEQYV. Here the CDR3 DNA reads TGTGCCAGCAGTTACCCGGAGGGCGAGCAGTACGTC.